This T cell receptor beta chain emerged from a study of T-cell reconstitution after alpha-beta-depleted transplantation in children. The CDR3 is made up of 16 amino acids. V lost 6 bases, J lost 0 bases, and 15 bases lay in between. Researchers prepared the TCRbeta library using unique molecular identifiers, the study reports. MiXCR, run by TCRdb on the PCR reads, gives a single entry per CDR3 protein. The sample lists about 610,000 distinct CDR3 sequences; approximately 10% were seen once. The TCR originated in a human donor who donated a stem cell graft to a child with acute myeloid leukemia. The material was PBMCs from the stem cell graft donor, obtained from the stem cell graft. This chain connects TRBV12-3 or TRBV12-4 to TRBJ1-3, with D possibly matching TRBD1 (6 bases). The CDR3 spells CASRFSTGLSGNTIYF. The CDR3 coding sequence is TGTGCCAGCAGATTCTCGACAGGCCTCTCTGGAAACACCATATATTTT.